Listed here are 19 T cell receptor beta chains from one sample, sequenced in a study of cytomegalovirus exposure and HLA in healthy donors. Data came from immunoSEQ multiplex PCR; TCRdb stores just in-frame clones and leaves some out. Of roughly 180,000 clones listed, over 65% are singletons. The sample taken for sequencing was PBMCs. These receptors originate from a man between 18 and 35 years old in good health and CMV-seropositive.

This chain links TRBV27 with TRBJ2-3, with 10 nucleotides matching TRBD1. The CDR3 loop spans 17 amino acids. The V gene's germline CDR1 is MNHEY and CDR2 SMNVEV (reference sequence). V was pared by 4 bases and J by 2 bases, with 9 bases of the junction left unmatched. CDR3 amino acids: CASSSLLTGGSTDTQYF. DNA for the CDR3: TGTGCCAGCAGTTCATTATTGACAGGGGGCTCCACAGATACGCAGTATTTT.

This chain connects TRBV7-2 to TRBJ2-7; TRBD1 matches at 9 bases. The ends lost 4 bases at V and 7 bases at J; junction bases unmatched: 8. This CDR3 region has 14 residues. Germline assignment: CDR1 SGHTA and CDR2 FQGNSA. CDR3 in amino acids: CASSSLDRGWEQYF. The DNA for the CDR3 is TGTGCCAGCAGCTCACTGGACAGGGGTTGGGAGCAGTACTTC.

The rearrangement links TRBV9 to TRBJ2-5; 10 bases line up with TRBD1. CDR1 is SGDLS, CDR2 YYNGEE, per germline. This CDR3 has 17 amino acids. Losses at the gene ends were 3 bases for V and 4 bases for J; bases not matched to a gene: 12. CDR3: CASSEVFTGQGLETQYF. CDR3 in DNA: TGTGCCAGCAGCGAGGTTTTTACGGGACAGGGGTTAGAGACCCAGTACTTC.

This clone was recorded only once. This chain uses TRBV5-1 with TRBJ1-4, with no clear D. Germline assignment: CDR1 SGHRS and CDR2 YFSETQ. This CDR3 is built from 13 residues. Trimming took off 4 bases at V and 8 bases at J, with 12 bases between the two ends. The CDR3 region is CASSVRDGEKLFF. For the CDR3, the DNA is TGCGCCAGCAGCGTGAGGGATGGAGAAAAACTGTTTTTT. Full variable domain (remainder filled in from reference TRBV5-1 and TRBJ1-4): KAGVTQTPRYLIKTRGQQVTLSCSPISGHRSVSWYQQTPGQGLQFLFEYFSETQRNKGNFPGRFSGRQFSNSRSEMNVSTLELGDSALYLCASSVRDGEKLFFGSGTQLSVL.

V is TRBV27 and J is TRBJ1-2; maybe TRBD1 (6 bases). From germline, CDR1 is MNHEY and CDR2 SMNVEV (reference sequence). The germline V and J ends were trimmed by 11 bases and 0 bases, with 13 bases remaining between them. This CDR3 comprises 13 residues. CDR3 protein: CAAGGAANYGYTF. In nucleotides, the CDR3 is TGTGCCGCGGGGGGGGCGGCTAACTATGGCTACACCTTC.

Note on this clone: The germline gene is not matched at one end of the junction; a read error may be the cause. The J gene is TRBJ1-3, the V gene TRBV6-5; the D is unclear. The CDR3 has 14 amino acids. Per germline, CDR1 MNHEY and CDR2 SVGAGI. The CDR3 DNA is TGTGCCAGCAGTTCATCGGGGTCTGGGAACACCATATATTTT. It specifies CASSSSGSGNTIYF.

This clone appeared a single time. Its ends do not fully match the called genes, so a read error is possible. The chain is built from TRBV29-1 and TRBJ2-7; maybe TRBD2 (6 bases). Germline V CDR1 and CDR2: SQVTM, ANQGSEA. This CDR3 comprises 14 residues. DNA of the CDR3: TGCAGCGTTGAAGATCTCCCTCGGACGGCGGGAAGACACTTC. Encoded protein: CSVEDLPRTAGRHF.

V and J are TRBV11-2 and TRBJ1-5; TRBD1 is a possible D gene (6 bases). Germline CDR1 and CDR2: SGHAT and FQNNGV. V was pared by 2 bases and J by 4 bases, with 6 bases between. The CDR3 extends over 13 amino acids. CDR3 coding DNA: TGTGCCAGCAGCTTAAGGGGGAATCAGCCCCAGCATTTT. Residues: CASSLRGNQPQHF.

The rearrangement uses TRBV30 and TRBJ1-3, with unresolved D. Between the trimmed V and J ends, which lost 0 bases and 3 bases, there was a span of 6 bases. Germline lookup yields CDR1 GTSNPN and CDR2 SVGIG (reference sequence). This CDR3 spans 13 amino acids. The CDR3 nucleotides are TGTGCCTGGAGTGTAGTTAGTGGAAACACCATATATTTT. Residues: CAWSVVSGNTIYF.

The sample holds a few counts of this clone. The chain employs TRBV4-1 and TRBJ2-3; 8 nucleotides line up with TRBD1. After removal of 2 bases from V and 0 bases from J, the junction contained 10 bases not matched to a gene. The CDR3 contains 18 residues. Germline assignment: CDR1 MGHRA and CDR2 YSYEKL. The CDR3 loop reads CASSQLPSRGLSTDTQYF. The DNA of the CDR3 is TGCGCCAGCAGCCAACTCCCCAGCAGGGGGCTGAGCACAGATACGCAGTATTTT.

The chain couples TRBV19 to TRBJ1-2; 8 positions match TRBD1. Germline V CDR1 and CDR2: LNHDA, SQIVND (reference sequence). The ends lost 1 base at V and 4 bases at J; junction bases unmatched: 5. The length of the CDR3 is 15 residues. In DNA form, the CDR3 reads TGTGCCAGTAGTATAGCCATACAGGGGGGCTATGGCTACACCTTC. Protein product: CASSIAIQGGYGYTF.

V usage is TRBV6-5 and J usage is TRBJ1-3, with D uncertain. CDR3 length equals 16 residues. V shed 2 bases and J shed 0 bases, with 11 bases lying between them. Germline-derived CDR1 and CDR2 are MNHEY and SVGAGI. DNA for the CDR3: TGTGCCAGCAGTTACAGTCTACTTAGCTCTGGAAACACCATATATTTT. Protein product: CASSYSLLSSGNTIYF.

The chain carries TRBV28 and TRBJ2-5; TRBD1 aligns across 8 bases. The trim removed 6 bases at V and 5 bases at J, leaving 8 bases unmatched. CDR3 size: 14 residues. In germline, CDR1 is MDHEN, CDR2 SYDVKM. The CDR3 DNA reads as TGTGCCAGCAGACCAGGGGGCGGTGGGGAGACCCAGTACTTC. Encoded protein: CASRPGGGGETQYF.

The chain has TRBV28 and TRBJ2-2; the match to TRBD2 covers 7 bases. In germline, CDR1 is MDHEN, CDR2 SYDVKM. CDR3 length equals 16 residues. Unmatched junction bases numbered 11, after V lost 4 bases and J lost 6 bases. The CDR3 DNA is TGTGCCAGCAGTTGGGGGGGTCGGATCAAGGCCGGGGAGCTGTTTTTT. It is translated as CASSWGGRIKAGELFF.

The genes are TRBV4-1 and TRBJ1-4; 7 bases match TRBD1. CDR3 length: 18 residues. The germline CDR1 and CDR2 sequences are MGHRA and YSYEKL. J was trimmed by 0 bases and V by 4 bases; bases with no gene match: 11. The CDR3 protein is CASSPIGQEKATNEKLFF. The CDR3 nucleotides read TGCGCCAGCAGCCCCATAGGACAGGAGAAAGCAACTAATGAAAAACTGTTTTTT.

The V gene is TRBV15, the J gene TRBJ2-3; possibly TRBD2 for D (5 bases). V was cut by 2 bases and J by 6 bases, with 18 bases left in between. The CDR3 length is 16 residues. Germline loops: CDR1 LNHNV, CDR2 YYDKDF (reference sequence). The CDR3 DNA sequence: TGTGCCACCAGCAGACTGACATTTCGGGGTGTCGATACGCAGTATTTT. Amino acid sequence: CATSRLTFRGVDTQYF.

The chain has TRBV9 and TRBJ2-1; 14 bases agree with TRBD2. With V trimmed by 3 bases and J by 4 bases, 9 bases remained unmatched. The CDR3 length is 18 residues. The V gene's germline CDR1 is SGDLS and CDR2 YYNGEE. Written as DNA, the CDR3 is TGTGCCAGCAGCGCCTCGACTAGCGGGAGGGGGGGTTACAATGAGCAGTTCTTC. Its protein is CASSASTSGRGGYNEQFF.

The chain recombines TRBV6-5 with TRBJ2-7; 9 nucleotides match TRBD1. V shed 6 bases and J 3 bases; nucleotides not matched to a gene: 6. Germline V gene lookup returns CDR1 MNHEY and CDR2 SVGAGI. This CDR3 region has 14 residues. The CDR3 sequence is CASSRDRVYYEQYF. Written as DNA, the CDR3 is TGTGCCAGCAGCAGGGACAGGGTATACTACGAGCAGTACTTC.

The chain joins TRBV27 to TRBJ2-3; TRBD2 matches at 7 bases. J was trimmed by 3 bases and V by 5 bases; bases with no gene match: 11. Germline assignment: CDR1 MNHEY and CDR2 SMNVEV (reference sequence). The CDR3 extends over 16 amino acids. CDR3 sequence (DNA): TGTGCCAGCAGTCCTCCCTCCGGGCGGGAGACAGATACGCAGTATTTT. It codes for CASSPPSGRETDTQYF.